This TCR beta chain was profiled in a study of blood T cell repertoires in COVID-19. Study details: Sample material is recorded as cDNA or gDNA derived from T cells, B-cell-depleted T cells, or PBMCs.

Produced via immunoSEQ multiplex PCR; TCRdb's table is partial and in-frame only. This table has almost 500,000 clones, about nine tenths appearing once. Participants were placed into cohorts based on the clinical history they reported. Trimming left V 3 bases short and J 3 bases short, with 9 bases between. CDR1 and CDR2 (germline): SNHLY, FYNNEI. The CDR3 is 13 residues long. The sequence was obtained from a woman aged 60-70 years who had recovered from COVID-19. Sequenced: PBMCs or T cells enriched from blood (not recorded which). The chain links TRBV2 to TRBJ2-7; a possible D gene is TRBD2 (5 bases). In DNA form, the CDR3 reads TGTGCCAGCAGTGACCGGGGAAACTACGAGCAGTACGTC. It codes for CASSDRGNYEQYV.